This is a list of T cell receptor beta chains from one sample in a study of CD8 T cells in ankylosing spondylitis. TCRdb re-called the 5' RACE reads through MiXCR, storing one row per CDR3 protein. The table has some 290,000 distinct CDR3 sequences, 15% to 20% seen once; the top ten hold under 8.5%. The sample taken for sequencing was blood, either unsorted or a sorted T cell fraction (not recorded which). These receptors originate from a male donor with ankylosing spondylitis or in good health (not recorded which). Both conserved end residues are part of each CDR3. The D gene is left open where the match is weak. Clone size is not always given. Where it is, it says once, few, many or a class for expanded clones.

>TRBV5-1|few|TRBJ2-2|.
CASATGSVGPGELFF
TGCGCCAGCGCTACAGGGTCCGTCGGACCCGGGGAGCTGTTTTTT
>TRBV29-1|few|TRBJ2-1|.
CSVARTDHNEQFF
TGCAGCGTTGCCCGGACAGACCACAATGAGCAGTTCTTC
>TRBV28|few|TRBJ2-5|.
CASSLGIPTRQETQYF
TGTGCCAGCAGTTTAGGGATCCCGACGCGCCAAGAGACCCAGTACTTC
>TRBV5-1|few|TRBJ2-5|.
CASRPSVPQSETQYF
TGCGCCAGCAGACCCTCAGTTCCTCAGTCAGAGACCCAGTACTTC
>TRBV5-1|.|TRBJ2-1|.
CASSSSGVNEQFF
TGCGCCAGCAGTAGTTCGGGGGTGAATGAGCAGTTCTTC
>TRBV5-1|few|TRBJ2-5|.
CASSLDGTRMETQYF
TGCGCCAGCAGCTTGGATGGAACGCGAATGGAGACCCAGTACTTC
>TRBV12-3/TRBV12-4|few|TRBJ1-2|.
CSSSLRNYGYTF
TGTTCCAGCAGTCTGAGAAACTATGGCTACACCTTC
>TRBV20-1|.|TRBJ2-1|TRBD2
CSVGGSSYNEQFF
TGCAGTGTTGGCGGGAGCTCCTACAATGAGCAGTTCTTC
>TRBV29-1|many|TRBJ2-3|.
CSVGRGNTDTQYF
TGCAGCGTTGGGCGGGGTAACACAGATACGCAGTATTTT
>TRBV6-5|many|TRBJ2-1|TRBD1
CASSYSRGQGVHEQFF
TGTGCCAGCAGTTACTCGAGGGGACAGGGGGTTCATGAGCAGTTCTTC
>TRBV27|few|TRBJ2-1|TRBD2
CASSSPSSGSSNEQFF
TGTGCCAGCAGTTCGCCCTCTAGCGGGAGCTCCAATGAGCAGTTCTTC
>TRBV3-1|.|TRBJ2-5|.
CASGVGRETQYF
TGTGCCAGCGGGGTAGGAAGAGAGACCCAGTACTTC
>TRBV2|.|TRBJ2-1|TRBD1
CASRSRDRTNEQFF
TGTGCCAGCAGGAGCCGGGACAGAACCAATGAGCAGTTCTTC
>TRBV20-1|.|TRBJ2-3|TRBD2
CSASQTSGADTQYF
TGCAGTGCTAGCCAGACTAGCGGGGCAGATACGCAGTATTTT
>TRBV6-2/TRBV6-3|.|TRBJ2-2|.
CASSYPGLARGTGELFF
TGTGCCAGCAGTTACCCCGGGCTAGCGCGAGGGACCGGGGAGCTGTTTTTT
>TRBV7-7|.|TRBJ2-5|.
CASSISGQETQYF
TGTGCCAGCAGCATTTCGGGACAAGAGACCCAGTACTTC
>TRBV5-1|few|TRBJ1-4|.
CASSEVRVPGKLFF
TGCGCCAGCAGCGAGGTGAGGGTTCCTGGAAAACTGTTTTTT
>TRBV24-1|.|TRBJ2-5|TRBD1
CATSDQKRDRSLQETQYF
TGTGCCACCAGTGACCAAAAACGGGACAGGTCCTTACAAGAGACCCAGTACTTC
>TRBV29-1|few|TRBJ2-3|.
CSVEGAADIDTQYF
TGCAGCGTTGAAGGGGCAGCCGACATTGATACGCAGTATTTT
>TRBV7-9|few|TRBJ2-2|TRBD2
CASSGTSENTGELFF
TGTGCCAGCAGCGGGACTAGCGAGAACACCGGGGAGCTGTTTTTT
>TRBV29-1|many|TRBJ1-1|.
CSAGRGTEAFF
TGCAGCGCAGGACGGGGGACTGAAGCTTTCTTT
>TRBV7-8|.|TRBJ2-1|.
CASSLYGGYNEQFF
TGTGCCAGCAGCTTATATGGTGGCTACAATGAGCAGTTCTTC
>TRBV20-1|few|TRBJ2-1|TRBD1
CSASRTGNTEQFF
TGCAGTGCTAGTAGGACAGGGAACACTGAGCAGTTCTTC
>TRBV5-1|.|TRBJ1-4|TRBD1
CASSWGQGITNEKLFF
TGCGCCAGCAGCTGGGGACAGGGGATAACTAATGAAAAACTGTTTTTT
>TRBV11-2|few|TRBJ2-5|.
CASSLGFSRGGGQETQYF
TGTGCCAGCAGCTTAGGGTTCTCGAGGGGTGGCGGACAAGAGACCCAGTACTTC
>TRBV5-6|.|TRBJ1-6|.
CASSLGDKYNSPLHF
TGTGCCAGCAGCTTGGGGGACAAGTATAATTCACCCCTCCACTTT
>TRBV5-1|few|TRBJ1-3|.
CASSLGQAASGNTIYF
TGCGCCAGCAGCTTGGGCCAGGCGGCCTCTGGAAACACCATATATTTT
>TRBV19|.|TRBJ2-3|.
CASSTANEGFATDTQYF
TGTGCCAGTAGTACCGCGAATGAAGGGTTTGCAACAGATACGCAGTATTTT
>TRBV28|.|TRBJ1-1|.
CASSFGNKNTKAFF
TGTGCCAGCAGTTTTGGAAACAAAAACACTAAAGCTTTCTTT
>TRBV27|few|TRBJ2-1|TRBD2
CASSLLAGGTNEQFF
TGTGCCAGCAGTTTACTAGCGGGAGGGACCAATGAGCAGTTCTTC
>TRBV29-1|many|TRBJ2-5|.
CSVEGFRRETQYF
TGCAGCGTTGAGGGGTTTAGAAGGGAGACCCAGTACTTC
>TRBV7-2|few|TRBJ2-1|TRBD2
CASSPTSGWYNEQFF
TGTGCCAGCAGCCCAACTAGCGGGTGGTACAATGAGCAGTTCTTC
>TRBV20-1|few|TRBJ1-1|.
CSARAGRVEAFF
TGCAGTGCTAGAGCGGGCCGAGTTGAAGCTTTCTTT
>TRBV27|once|TRBJ1-5|.
CASSLRGINQPKHF
TGTGCCAGCAGCCTTCGGGGGATCAATCAGCCCAAGCATTTT
>TRBV5-1|.|TRBJ2-1|TRBD2
CASSLAGLAGGYNEQFF
TGCGCCAGCAGCTTGGCCGGACTAGCGGGAGGGTACAATGAGCAGTTCTTC
>TRBV20-1|few|TRBJ2-3|.
CSARSQKGSTDTQYF
TGCAGTGCTAGAAGTCAGAAAGGGTCCACAGATACGCAGTATTTT
>TRBV3-1|few|TRBJ1-3|.
CASSRRRNTIYF
TGTGCCAGCAGCCGACGACGAAACACCATATATTTT
>TRBV20-1|.|TRBJ2-1|.
CSARGGPPIPEEFF
TGCAGTGCTAGAGGGGGGCCACCAATACCCGAGGAGTTCTTC
>TRBV5-1|many|TRBJ1-5|.
CASSLGGTGQPQHF
TGCGCCAGCAGCTTGGGAGGAACGGGTCAGCCCCAGCATTTT
>TRBV3-1|.|TRBJ1-2|.
CASSTHRDSYGYTF
TGTGCCAGCAGCACTCACAGAGATAGCTATGGCTACACCTTC
>TRBV29-1|.|TRBJ2-4|.
CSVESKNIQYF
TGCAGCGTTGAATCTAAAAACATTCAGTACTTC
>TRBV20-1|few|TRBJ2-2|.
CSAREIVTGELFF
TGCAGTGCTAGAGAAATAGTCACCGGGGAGCTGTTTTTT
>TRBV12-3/TRBV12-4|many|TRBJ1-1|.
CASSPPLAENTEAFF
TGTGCCAGCAGCCCGCCCCTGGCAGAGAACACTGAAGCTTTCTTT
>TRBV4-2|.|TRBJ2-1|.
CASSQGRRNEQFF
TGTGCCAGCAGCCAAGGCAGACGGAATGAGCAGTTCTTC
>TRBV28|.|TRBJ2-1|TRBD2
CASRIAGGLGNANNEQFF
TGTGCCAGCAGAATAGCGGGGGGGCTAGGTAACGCCAACAATGAGCAGTTCTTC
>TRBV12-3/TRBV12-4|.|TRBJ2-5|TRBD1
CASSPSTGYQETQYF
TGTGCCAGCAGCCCTTCGACAGGGTACCAAGAGACCCAGTACTTC
>TRBV6-9|.|TRBJ1-6|TRBD1
CASSPIKTGSAYNSPLHF
TGTGCCAGCAGCCCTATTAAGACAGGGAGCGCCTATAATTCACCCCTCCACTTT
>TRBV6-1|few|TRBJ1-6|.
CASSRPGGSPLHF
TGTGCCAGCAGTAGGCCGGGGGGTTCACCCCTCCACTTT
>TRBV10-3|few|TRBJ2-3|TRBD1
CAISDRDRVTDTQYF
TGTGCCATCAGTGATCGGGACAGGGTAACAGATACGCAGTATTTT
>TRBV20-1|many|TRBJ1-4|.
CSASLGPTNEKLFF
TGCAGTGCTAGTTTAGGCCCAACTAATGAAAAACTGTTTTTT
>TRBV12-3/TRBV12-4|.|TRBJ1-2|.
CASSPGPLYGYTF
TGTGCCAGCAGCCCTGGACCACTCTATGGCTACACCTTC
>TRBV19|.|TRBJ1-5|.
CASFPGPNQPQHF
TGTGCCAGTTTCCCAGGTCCCAATCAGCCCCAGCATTTT
>TRBV18|few|TRBJ2-5|.
CASSPEYMYQETQYF
TGTGCCAGCTCACCGGAATATATGTACCAAGAGACCCAGTACTTC
>TRBV12-3/TRBV12-4|.|TRBJ2-1|.
CASSLILVMGYNEQFF
TGTGCCAGCAGTTTAATATTAGTCATGGGCTACAATGAGCAGTTCTTC
>TRBV7-2|.|TRBJ1-3|.
CASTLGQGRLSGNTIYF
TGTGCCAGCACCCTGGGGCAAGGGCGACTCTCTGGAAACACCATATATTTT
>TRBV20-1|.|TRBJ2-3|TRBD2
CSASPTSGGADTQYF
TGCAGTGCTAGCCCGACTAGCGGGGGGGCGGATACGCAGTATTTT
>TRBV28|.|TRBJ2-5|.
CASSPNRGGGETQYF
TGTGCCAGCAGTCCAAACAGGGGAGGCGGGGAGACCCAGTACTTC
>TRBV28|.|TRBJ1-5|.
CASSGIRVENRPQHF
TGTGCCAGCAGCGGCATTAGGGTGGAGAATCGGCCCCAGCATTTT
>TRBV12-3/TRBV12-4|many|TRBJ1-5|.
CASSWEKGFGDSNQPQHF
TGTGCCAGCAGTTGGGAGAAGGGATTTGGAGATAGCAATCAGCCCCAGCATTTT